This TCR beta chain derives from a study of T cell repertoires in cytomegalovirus infection. This clonotype was recorded a few times. Its antigen is currently unknown. Deletions cut 4 bases from V and 2 bases from J, with 14 bases between. Germline loops: CDR1 DFQATT, CDR2 SNEGSKA (reference sequence). The CDR3 has 14 residues. Whole-study results and caveats: Using cumulative public TCR beta family frequency, the authors identified those who carried CMV together with the relevant HLA.

MiXCR, run by TCRdb on the reads, gives a single entry per CDR3 protein. The sample records roughly 640,000 distinct CDR3 sequences, 20% to 25% being singletons. The sequence derives from a human donor in good health (CMV status not recorded). Some clones in this sample may be carry-over from other donors' samples. The chain joins TRBV20-1 to TRBJ1-1, with D possibly being TRBD1 (6 bases). Sequenced material: CD8+ T cells from PBMCs. The CDR3 reads CSATPGTSNTEAFF. CDR3 bases: TGCAGTGCTACTCCCGGGACATCAAACACTGAAGCTTTCTTT.